The entry below describes one TCR beta chain. The antigen is not known. This specimen includes other DNA sequences encoding the same CDR3. This entry comes from a study of cytomegalovirus exposure and HLA in healthy donors. Notes on the study in general: Researchers catalogued 150 or so TCR beta chains as cytomegalovirus-associated.

Trimming left V 5 bases short and J 3 bases short, with 4 bases between. CDR1 and CDR2 (germline): DFQATT, SNEGSKA (reference sequence). CDR3 size: 10 residues. The PCR was carried out with 60 Vbeta primers and 13 Jbeta primers. Profiled with immunoSEQ multiplex PCR; TCRdb holds only in-frame clones, not every one. The clone table shows under 200,000 clones, with the ten largest holding about 6.8%. The chain employs TRBV20-1 and TRBJ2-5; D is ambiguous. Sequencing was done on a sample of PBMCs. This receptor was identified in a man under 40 in good health and CMV-seronegative. CDR3 sequence reads: CSALKETQYF. CDR3 in DNA: TGCAGTGCTCTTAAAGAGACCCAGTACTTC.